The present entry profiles one T cell receptor beta chain with its context. This CDR3 has 17 amino acids. Per germline, CDR1 MNHEY and CDR2 SVGEGT. With 5 bases clipped from V and 6 bases from J, the junction kept 14 bases outside the gene matches. The record originates from a study of blood T cell repertoires in COVID-19. As for the study in general: The United States, Italy and Spain supplied acute and convalescent COVID-19 samples. PBMCs, B-cell-depleted T cells, or T cells were the source of the cDNA or gDNA that made up the material.

As processed by the authors: Quantification of nucleated cells was approximated via reference gene primer amplification. This table comes from immunoSEQ multiplex PCR, and its TCRdb copy is limited to in-frame clones, with some not included. The DNA gave D and trimming, while V, J and clone size come from that table. The sample lists approximately 200,000 clones, roughly 81% occurring once. This chain joins TRBV6-2 or TRBV6-3 and TRBJ1-2; 11 nucleotides agree with TRBD1. Material: peripheral blood. This sequence was found in a man aged 40-49 years with acute or convalescent COVID-19. The CDR3 is CASSPHPGTGGLHGYTF. The CDR3 DNA reads as TGTGCCAGCAGTCCCCATCCCGGGACAGGGGGTTTGCATGGCTACACCTTC.